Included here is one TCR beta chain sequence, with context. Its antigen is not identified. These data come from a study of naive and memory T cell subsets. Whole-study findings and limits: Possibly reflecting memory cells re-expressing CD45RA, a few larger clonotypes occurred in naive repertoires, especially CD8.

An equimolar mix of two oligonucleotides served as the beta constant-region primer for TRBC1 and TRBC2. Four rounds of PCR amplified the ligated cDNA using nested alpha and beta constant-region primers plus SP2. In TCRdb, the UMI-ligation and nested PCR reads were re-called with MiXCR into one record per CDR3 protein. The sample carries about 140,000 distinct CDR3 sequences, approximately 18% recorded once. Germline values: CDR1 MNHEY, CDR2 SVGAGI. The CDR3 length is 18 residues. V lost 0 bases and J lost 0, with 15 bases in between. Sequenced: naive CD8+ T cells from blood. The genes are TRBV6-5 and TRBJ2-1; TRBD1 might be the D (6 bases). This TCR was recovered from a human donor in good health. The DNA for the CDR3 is TGTGCCAGCAGTTACTCGTCCCCAGGGGTCAGCTCCTACAATGAGCAGTTCTTC. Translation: CASSYSSPGVSSYNEQFF.